The 3 T cell receptor beta chains in this list originate from one sample, sequenced in a study of T-cell memory formation after mild COVID-19. TCRdb analysed the 5' RACE reads with MiXCR anew, one entry per CDR3 protein. The sample yields some 150,000 distinct CDR3 sequences, more than 13% seen once. The sequencing sample was made of PBMCs or a T cell subset sorted from them (not recorded which). The receptors originated from an adult woman who had mild COVID-19 (a few samples of this study predate the infection). Cell type and time point are not known.

The rearrangement joins TRBV12-3 or TRBV12-4 to TRBJ2-7; D may be TRBD1 (5 bases). CDR3 length: 14 amino acids. V was pared by 4 bases and J by 2 bases, with 12 bases between. DNA of the CDR3: TGTGCCAGCAGTTCCTCGGACAAGACCTACGAGCAGTACTTC. This encodes CASSSSDKTYEQYF.

The rearrangement links TRBV7-9 to TRBJ2-1; no clear D gene. This CDR3 contains 12 residues. Between the trimmed V and J ends, which lost 3 bases and 6 bases, there was a span of 6 bases. CDR1 and CDR2 from the germline V gene are SEHNR and FQNEAQ (reference sequence). CDR3 sequence: CASSFGSNEQFF. CDR3 sequence (DNA): TGTGCCAGCAGCTTTGGCAGCAATGAGCAGTTCTTC.

The chain carries TRBV7-9 and TRBJ2-3; 7 bases fit TRBD2. V shed 4 bases, J shed 2 bases, and the junction held 9 bases outside the gene matches. The CDR3 sequence is 16 residues long. From germline, CDR1 is SEHNR and CDR2 FQNEAQ (reference sequence). The CDR3 sequence is CASSSFRGVDTDTQYF. The CDR3 DNA sequence: TGTGCCAGCAGCTCGTTTCGGGGGGTCGACACAGATACGCAGTATTTT.